This T cell receptor beta chain was sequenced for a study of blood T cell repertoires in COVID-19. The wider study: Nucleic acid was either cDNA or gDNA, and it came from T cells, B-cell-depleted T cells, or PBMCs.

Original processing methods: Amplified reference gene primers provided the basis for estimating nucleated cell counts. Sequencing used immunoSEQ multiplex PCR; TCRdb keeps in-frame clones, though not all of them. The DNA was the basis for D and trimming; V, J and clone size are from that table. The table has over 100,000 clones, roughly 80% seen once; the top ten hold more than 4%. After removal of 7 bases from V and 1 base from J, the junction contained 6 bases not matched to a gene. This CDR3 contains 15 residues. The V gene's germline CDR1 is SNHLY and CDR2 FYNNEI. The sequenced sample was peripheral blood. This clonotype originated in a human donor in a cohort sampled during active or convalescent COVID-19. The V gene is TRBV2, the J gene TRBJ1-1; 10 bases map to TRBD1. Written as DNA, the CDR3 is TGTGCCAGCAAGGAAAGGACAGGGGGGAACACTGAAGCTTTCTTT. It translates to CASKERTGGNTEAFF.